This passage covers 21 T cell receptor beta chains from one sample sequenced in a study of blood T cell repertoires in COVID-19. Profiled with immunoSEQ multiplex PCR; TCRdb holds only in-frame clones, not every one. Among about 83,000 clones listed, under 95% were seen once. The sequenced material came from peripheral blood. The receptors here all came from an elderly woman with active or convalescent COVID-19.

The J gene is TRBJ1-3, the V gene TRBV14; tentative D call: TRBD1 (5 bases). V shed 1 base and J shed 2 bases, with 12 bases lying between them. This CDR3 region has 16 residues. Germline V gives CDR1 SGHDN, CDR2 FVKESK. CDR3 region: CASSQVGRTPGNTIYF. The CDR3 nucleotides read TGTGCCAGCAGCCAAGTGGGCAGGACACCTGGAAACACCATATATTTT.

V usage is TRBV29-1 and J usage is TRBJ2-5; 9 nucleotides agree with TRBD1. Germline CDR1 and CDR2: SQVTM and ANQGSEA. CDR3 size: 13 residues. V was clipped by 6 bases and J by 5 bases; unmatched bases: 7. This CDR3 reads CSVHRGQRETQYF. In DNA, the CDR3 is TGCAGCGTCCACAGGGGGCAACGGGAGACCCAGTACTTC.

This clone is labeled as large. The rearrangement joins TRBV6-5 to TRBJ1-4; 7 bases agree with TRBD1. Trimming removed 4 bases from V and 0 bases from J; junction bases left unmatched: 2. CDR3 length: 15 amino acids. CDR1 is MNHEY and CDR2 is SVGAGI in the germline V gene. The CDR3 DNA sequence: TGTGCCAGCAGTTTGACAGGGTCAACTAATGAAAAACTGTTTTTT. This gives the protein CASSLTGSTNEKLFF.

This clone was counted only a few times. The chain carries TRBV7-2 and TRBJ1-5, with D possibly matching TRBD1 (6 bases). The V end was cut by 3 bases, the J end by 8 bases, with 14 bases between. The CDR3 spans 14 residues. In germline, CDR1 is SGHTA, CDR2 FQGNSA. CDR3 amino acids: CASSFYTGSEPQHF. Here the CDR3 DNA reads TGTGCCAGCAGCTTCTACACAGGGTCGGAGCCCCAGCATTTT. Together with reference TRBV7-2 and TRBJ1-5, the CDR3 gives the full variable domain: GAGVSQSPSNKVTEKGKDVELRCDPISGHTALYWYRQSLGQGLEFLIYFQGNSAPDKSGLPSDRFSAERTGGSVSTLTIQRTQQEDSAVYLCASSFYTGSEPQHFGDGTRLSIL.

Here the CDR3 reads CASSLGQESNQPQHF. The CDR3 bases are TGCGCCAGCAGTCTTGGGCAGGAAAGCAATCAGCCCCAGCATTTT. The rearrangement uses TRBV23-1 and TRBJ1-5, with D hard to call. TRBV23-1 qualifies as an ORF whose function is uncertain. The V end was cut by 4 bases, the J end by 1 base, with 11 bases between. This CDR3 has 15 amino acids.

The genes are TRBV6-2 or TRBV6-3 and TRBJ1-1, with TRBD1 identical over 10 bases. Per germline, CDR1 MNHEY and CDR2 SVGEGT. Unmatched junction bases numbered 4, after V lost 2 bases and J lost 7 bases. The CDR3 has 14 residues. The CDR3 protein is CASSYTGQGVEAFF. CDR3 DNA: TGTGCCAGCAGTTACACTGGACAGGGGGTTGAAGCTTTCTTT.

CDR3 sequence reads: CAISDSETGPPYEQYF. CDR3 sequence (DNA): TGTGCCATCAGTGATTCCGAGACAGGGCCCCCCTACGAGCAGTACTTC. This chain links TRBV10-3 with TRBJ2-7; TRBD1 agrees at 7 bases. This CDR3 is 16 amino acids long. Germline V gene data show CDR1 as ENHRY and CDR2 as SYGVKD. The ends lost 3 bases at V and 2 bases at J; junction bases unmatched: 10.

The V gene is TRBV7-9, the J gene TRBJ2-4; D perhaps matches TRBD1 (6 bases). CDR3 length: 14 residues. V dropped 4 bases and J dropped 4 bases, with 11 bases sitting between them. Germline assignment: CDR1 SEHNR and CDR2 FQNEAQ (reference sequence). CDR3 residues: CASSSQDSKNIQYF. In DNA, the CDR3 is TGTGCCAGCAGCTCCCAGGACAGTAAAAACATTCAGTACTTC. Based on the CDR3 plus reference TRBV7-9 and TRBJ2-4, the full variable domain is DTGVSQNPRHKITKRGQNVTFRCDPISEHNRLYWYRQTLGQGPEFLTYFQNEAQLEKSRLLSDRFSAERPKGSFSTLEIQRTEQGDSAMYLCASSSQDSKNIQYFGAGTRLSVL.

The genes are TRBV4-1 and TRBJ2-3; the D gene is possibly TRBD1 (6 bases). The CDR3 length is 17 residues. CDR1 is MGHRA, CDR2 YSYEKL, per germline. V dropped 3 bases and J dropped 7 bases, with 23 bases sitting between them. In DNA form, the CDR3 reads TGCGCCAGCAGCCACCCCCTCCGGGACACGGAAGCTTATACGCAGTATTTT. Translation: CASSHPLRDTEAYTQYF.

The chain couples TRBV9 to TRBJ1-1, with D uncertain. V was trimmed by 2 bases and J by 2 bases, leaving 16 bases between them. Germline V gives CDR1 SGDLS, CDR2 YYNGEE. The CDR3 spans 16 residues. In nucleotides, the CDR3 is TGTGCCAGCAGCGTCCCCCAGCGAGGGATTAACACTGAAGCTTTCTTT. This sequence encodes CASSVPQRGINTEAFF.

This clone was found once. The chain uses TRBV7-2 and TRBJ2-2, with 14 bases lining up with TRBD2. Germline V gene data show CDR1 as SGHTA and CDR2 as FQGNSA. The ends lost 4 bases at V and 4 bases at J; junction bases unmatched: 5. The CDR3 contains 17 residues. CDR3: CASSSGLAGAATGELFF. CDR3 DNA sequence: TGTGCCAGCAGCTCGGGACTAGCGGGGGCGGCCACCGGGGAGCTGTTTTTT.

CDR3 DNA: TGTGCCAGCAGTCCCGTGAGTACCTACAATGAGCAGTTCTTC. Protein: CASSPVSTYNEQFF. The rearrangement uses TRBV5-6 and TRBJ2-1; D gene uncertain. V was pared by 5 bases and J by 2 bases, with 11 bases between. Germline CDR1 reads SGHDT; CDR2 reads YYEEEE. The CDR3 has 14 amino acids.

The chain couples TRBV11-3 to TRBJ1-1, with D unclear. Germline CDR1 is SGHNT and CDR2 is YENEEA. The CDR3 sequence is 14 residues long. V was trimmed by 1 base and J by 5 bases, leaving 11 bases between them. The CDR3 protein is CASSLAGLGTEAFF. The CDR3 nucleotides read TGTGCCAGCAGCTTAGCGGGGTTGGGTACTGAAGCTTTCTTT.

This clone appeared once. This chain links TRBV11-3 with TRBJ1-5; 9 bases line up with TRBD1. The CDR3 runs to 20 residues. V dropped 4 bases and J dropped 0; count of bases not matched to a gene: 16. Looked up from germline, CDR1 is SGHNT and CDR2 is YENEEA. CDR3 in amino acids: CASSSFLDRGADHSNQPQHF. The CDR3 nucleotides read TGTGCCAGCAGCTCGTTCTTAGACAGGGGGGCTGACCATAGCAATCAGCCCCAGCATTTT.

The genes are TRBV2 and TRBJ2-2, with D tentatively TRBD1 (6 bases). The CDR3 spans 17 residues. V dropped 0 bases and J dropped 4 bases, with 15 bases sitting between them. The germline V gene encodes CDR1 SNHLY and CDR2 FYNNEI. This CDR3 is CASSEALAGAVTGELFF. The CDR3 DNA reads TGTGCCAGCAGTGAAGCGCTCGCAGGGGCGGTCACCGGGGAGCTGTTTTTT.

The rearrangement links TRBV4-2 to TRBJ2-5; 10 positions match TRBD2. Germline-derived CDR1 and CDR2 are LGHNA and YNFKEQ. The ends lost 0 bases at V and 4 bases at J; junction bases unmatched: 5. This CDR3 region has 16 residues. The CDR3 spells CASSQDVAGGGETQYF. CDR3 nucleotide sequence: TGTGCCAGCAGCCAAGATGTAGCGGGGGGTGGAGAGACCCAGTACTTC.

This chain links TRBV11-2 with TRBJ2-1; the D gene is possibly TRBD1 (6 bases). CDR3 length equals 13 residues. V was clipped by 8 bases and J by 6 bases, with 14 bases between them. Germline V gives CDR1 SGHAT, CDR2 FQNNGV. The chain's CDR3 is CASLDSNSNEQFF. The CDR3 region has the DNA TGTGCCAGCTTGGACAGTAACTCCAATGAGCAGTTCTTC.

The chain links TRBV24-1 to TRBJ2-3, with 9 bases aligning to TRBD1. The CDR3 length is 15 residues. Germline-derived CDR1 and CDR2 are KGHDR and SFDVKD. J gave up 5 bases and V 2 bases, and 4 bases lay outside the gene matches. The CDR3 DNA reads TGTGCCACCAGTGATTGGACAGGGGTAGGAGATACGCAGTATTTT. It translates to CATSDWTGVGDTQYF.

The chain recombines TRBV25-1 with TRBJ1-2, with TRBD1 as a possible D gene (6 bases). With 10 bases removed from V and 4 bases from J, the gap between germline ends came to 16 bases. CDR3 length: 13 amino acids. CDR1 MGHDK and CDR2 SYGVNS come from the germline V gene. The CDR3 sequence is CATRSGESYGYTF. The CDR3 nucleotides are TGTGCCACCCGGTCAGGGGAAAGCTATGGCTACACCTTC.

The chain links TRBV7-2 to TRBJ1-6, with D possibly TRBD1 on 5 matching bases. The germline gives CDR1 SGHTA, CDR2 FQGNSA. The CDR3 is 18 residues long. Trimming cost V 2 bases and J 4 bases, with 18 bases left between them. The CDR3 sequence: CASSLIRQSPLYNSPLHF. The CDR3 nucleotides read TGTGCCAGCAGCTTAATCCGACAGAGCCCTCTGTATAATTCACCCCTCCACTTT.

The chain carries TRBV19 and TRBJ2-5; 8 bases map to TRBD1. The CDR3 is 15 residues long. Germline V gene data show CDR1 as LNHDA and CDR2 as SQIVND (reference sequence). V shed 5 bases and J 1 base; nucleotides not matched to a gene: 6. The CDR3 spells CASSGRGHGQETQYF. The CDR3 DNA sequence: TGTGCCAGTAGTGGCAGGGGGCATGGCCAAGAGACCCAGTACTTC.